The clone carrying this TCR beta chain appeared many times. Antigen: not known. The data are from a study of blood T cells in healthy people across ages. Study observations and caveats: More naive CD4+ cells and higher diversity were found in long-lived than in aged donors.

CDR1 is SGDLS and CDR2 is YYNGEE in the germline V gene. This CDR3 has 16 residues. Trimming pared 3 bases from V and 6 bases from J, leaving 19 bases between. Through a sample-barcoded 5' primer and a J-beta primer mix, a second PCR was run for about 7 to 12 cycles. A template-switch adaptor that had 12 random nucleotides put a tag on each cDNA molecule. One entry per CDR3 protein, called by TCRdb with MiXCR from the 5' RACE reads. Here the sample spans hundreds of thousands of distinct CDR3 sequences, about 34% being singletons. The origin of this receptor is a man between 18 and 29 years old in good health. The sample was blood. This chain connects TRBV9 to TRBJ2-1; weak D call: TRBD2 (6 bases). CDR3 residues: CASSGNPTRTFNEQFF. CDR3 in DNA: TGTGCCAGCAGCGGTAACCCGACTAGAACCTTCAATGAGCAGTTCTTC. Filled out from reference TRBV9 and TRBJ2-1, the complete variable domain reads DSGVTQTPKHLITATGQRVTLRCSPRSGDLSVYWYQQSLDQGLQFLIQYYNGEERAKGNILERFSAQQFPDLHSELNLSSLELGDSALYFCASSGNPTRTFNEQFFGPGTRLTVL.